A selection of T cell receptor beta chains follows, all from one sample in a study of T cell changes during pregnancy in multiple sclerosis. TCRdb keeps only in-frame clones here, not all; method: immunoSEQ multiplex PCR. The data show 95,000 to 150,000 clones, roughly 92% seen once. The specimen was peripheral blood, collected before pregnancy. Receptors originate from a female donor with multiple sclerosis, enrolled in a pregnancy study. CDR3s include the opening cysteine and the closing phenylalanine or tryptophan. Fields, in order: CDR3 protein, J gene, V gene.

CASSQGGSHGYTF	TRBJ1-2	TRBV4-2
CASTRSGANYGYTF	TRBJ1-2	TRBV6-1
CASRLDSLIRTDTQYF	TRBJ2-3	TRBV7-2
CASSGASGRLYEQYF	TRBJ2-7	TRBV6-1
CASSSGGTQNAEAFF	TRBJ1-1	TRBV9
CASSMVASLSTDTQYF	TRBJ2-3	TRBV19
CASSRGTGDYGYTF	TRBJ1-2	TRBV6-5
CASSVGMGLEGYTF	TRBJ1-2	TRBV9
CAWRTGSAQPQHF	TRBJ1-5	TRBV30
CAWSNGGNGNTIYF	TRBJ1-3	TRBV30
CASSPTGAVGTYEQYF	TRBJ2-7	TRBV18
CASSPVAENTEAFF	TRBJ1-1	TRBV18
CASSHGQGGEQYF	TRBJ2-7	TRBV7-9
CATSRARTGNTGELFF	TRBJ2-2	TRBV15
CASSIYTGTPNTEAFF	TRBJ1-1	TRBV11-2
CAWSEKLAGSSEQYF	TRBJ2-7	TRBV30
CASSVDGRGQPQHF	TRBJ1-5	TRBV9
CASKADRSWFGGYTF	TRBJ1-2	TRBV6-4
CASSSPGLNTEAFF	TRBJ1-1	TRBV19
CASSGDLKVAGVEGYTF	TRBJ1-2	TRBV2
CAWKGGRNTEAFF	TRBJ1-1	TRBV30
CATSRGNRQGNTIYF	TRBJ1-3	TRBV15
CASSIGFGNTIYF	TRBJ1-3	TRBV19
CASSPTGGYGYTF	TRBJ1-2	TRBV6-5
CASSLGSTDTQYF	TRBJ2-3	TRBV28
CASSRTGEYGEQFF	TRBJ2-1	TRBV7-3
CASSFWPGTENEQYF	TRBJ2-7	TRBV5-5
CASSQLTGTGGYEQYF	-	TRBV4-2
CASSSPGTPNNYGYTF	TRBJ1-2	TRBV19
CASSVSGGGAIDTQYF	TRBJ2-3	TRBV9
CASSPISRASGRSYEQFF	TRBJ2-1	TRBV28
CAWSVQLSGNTIYF	TRBJ1-3	TRBV30
CASSLGAGRTEAFF	TRBJ1-1	TRBV11-2
CASNDPQRGYNEQFF	TRBJ2-1	TRBV7-9
CASSKESGNTEAFF	TRBJ1-1	TRBV6-4
CASSQGTGGWVTQYF	TRBJ2-5	TRBV4-1
CASSSPRGNTEAFF	TRBJ1-1	TRBV5-5
CASSIAGPGTDTQYF	TRBJ2-3	TRBV5-1
CASSPLGDINTEAFF	TRBJ1-1	TRBV18
CASSSGSGGTDTQYF	TRBJ2-3	TRBV19
CASSRDYGYTF	TRBJ1-2	TRBV5-1
CASSARTGHYGYTF	TRBJ1-2	TRBV2
CASSSLDRLEAYEQYF	TRBJ2-7	TRBV5-6
CASSSGQVSGNTIYF	TRBJ1-3	TRBV11-2
CASSHSRAGAGALYTQYF	TRBJ2-3	TRBV28
CASSYQGLAGTDTQYF	TRBJ2-3	TRBV7-2
CASSHAPADTQYF	TRBJ2-3	TRBV7-3
CASSSTGTGSSGELFF	TRBJ2-2	TRBV5-4
CTSTRDYEQYF	TRBJ2-7	TRBV1
CASSGGTAANTGELFF	TRBJ2-2	TRBV9
CASRPTGGAGAGELFF	TRBJ2-2	TRBV14